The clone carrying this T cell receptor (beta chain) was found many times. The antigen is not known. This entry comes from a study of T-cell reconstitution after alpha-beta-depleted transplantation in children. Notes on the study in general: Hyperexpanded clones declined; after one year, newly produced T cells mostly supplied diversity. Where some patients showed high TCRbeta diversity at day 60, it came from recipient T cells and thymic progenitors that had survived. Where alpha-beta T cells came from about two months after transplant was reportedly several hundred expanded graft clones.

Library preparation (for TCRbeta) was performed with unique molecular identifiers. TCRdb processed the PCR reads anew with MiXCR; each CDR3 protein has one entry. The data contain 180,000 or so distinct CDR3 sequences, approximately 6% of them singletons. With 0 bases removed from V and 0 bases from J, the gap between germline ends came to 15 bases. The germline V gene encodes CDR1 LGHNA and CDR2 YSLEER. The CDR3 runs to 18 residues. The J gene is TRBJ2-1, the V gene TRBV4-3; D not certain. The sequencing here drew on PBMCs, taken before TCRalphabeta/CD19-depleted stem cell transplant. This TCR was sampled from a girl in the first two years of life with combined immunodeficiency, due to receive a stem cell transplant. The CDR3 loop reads CASSQDPTLLSSYNEQFF. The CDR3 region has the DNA TGCGCCAGCAGCCAAGATCCGACCCTCTTAAGCTCCTACAATGAGCAGTTCTTC.